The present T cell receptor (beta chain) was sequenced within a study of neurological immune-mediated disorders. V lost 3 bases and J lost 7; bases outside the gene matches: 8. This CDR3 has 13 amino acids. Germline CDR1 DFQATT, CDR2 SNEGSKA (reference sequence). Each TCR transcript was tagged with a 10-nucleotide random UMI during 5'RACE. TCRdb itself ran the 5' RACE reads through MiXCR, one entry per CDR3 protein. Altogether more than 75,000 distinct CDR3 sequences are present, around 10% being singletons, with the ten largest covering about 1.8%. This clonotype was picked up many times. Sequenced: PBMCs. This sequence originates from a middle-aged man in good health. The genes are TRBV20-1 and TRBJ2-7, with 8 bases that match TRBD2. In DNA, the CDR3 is TGCAGTGCTAGTCTCCGGGGGGGCCGGGAGCAGTACTTC. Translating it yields CSASLRGGREQYF.